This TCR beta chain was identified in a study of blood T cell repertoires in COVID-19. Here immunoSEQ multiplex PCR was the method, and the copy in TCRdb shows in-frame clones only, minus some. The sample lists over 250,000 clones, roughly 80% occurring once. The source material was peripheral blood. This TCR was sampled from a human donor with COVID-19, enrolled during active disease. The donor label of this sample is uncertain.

The CDR3 DNA sequence: TGTGCCATCAGTGCCCGGGACAGGGTTTGGACTGAAGCTTTCTTT. This encodes CAISARDRVWTEAFF. The V call is TRBV10-3, the J call TRBJ1-1; the match to TRBD1 covers 9 bases. This CDR3 is 15 amino acids long. The J segment lost 5 bases and the V segment lost 4 bases, leaving 8 bases of the junction unmatched. Germline CDR1 and CDR2: ENHRY and SYGVKD.